A selection of T cell receptor beta chains follows, all from one sample in a study of T cell changes during pregnancy in multiple sclerosis. Clones were sequenced by immunoSEQ multiplex PCR, and TCRdb holds only the in-frame ones, with some missing. Found here are some 28,000 clones, around 90% of them singletons; the top ten hold about 8%. The sample in question was CD8+ T cells from peripheral blood mononuclear cells, obtained before pregnancy. The receptors stem from a female donor with multiple sclerosis, enrolled in a pregnancy study. Each CDR3 is given with its conserved first and last residue. The D gene is left open where the match is weak. Rows may omit the clone size; those that give it use once, few, many or a size class.

cdr3_nt cdr3_aa j_call v_call clone_size d_call
TGTGCCAGCAGTGACGAGGAGGGGGCGGCTGAAGCTTTCTTT CASSDEEGAAEAFF TRBJ1-1 TRBV6-4 medium-sized TRBD1
TGCGCCAGCAGCCCAAGGGGTCTGGGACAGGGCGCCGGGGAGCTGTTTTTT CASSPRGLGQGAGELFF TRBJ2-2 TRBV5-1 medium-sized TRBD1
TGTGCCAGCAGTTCCTTAGCGGGGGCAGCAGATACGCAGTATTTT CASSSLAGAADTQYF TRBJ2-3 TRBV28 . TRBD2
TGTGCCAGCAGTTACTCCCTCCTAGGGGATAACGAGCAGTACTTC CASSYSLLGDNEQYF TRBJ2-7 TRBV6-5 . .
TGTGCCAGCAGCTTGGGGGCCGGGGGAGGCAATCAGCCCCAGCATTTT CASSLGAGGGNQPQHF TRBJ1-5 TRBV5-6 . .
TGTGCCAGCAGCCGGTTACAGGGGTTGAGCACTGAAGCTTTCTTT CASSRLQGLSTEAFF TRBJ1-1 TRBV7-6 . TRBD1
TGTGCCAGCAGCCGAAAGACTAGCGAGTTCTCCACAGATACGCAGTATTTT CASSRKTSEFSTDTQYF TRBJ2-3 TRBV7-8 . TRBD2
TGCGCCAGCAGCCAAGATTGGGGACAAACTGGCTACACCTTC CASSQDWGQTGYTF TRBJ1-2 TRBV4-1 . .
TGTGCCAGCAGCGTTTTCGGGGGGGCCTACGGGGAGCTGTTTTTT CASSVFGGAYGELFF TRBJ2-2 TRBV9 once TRBD2
TGCGCCAGCAGCTTGGTTCTAGCCTCCTCCTACGAGCAGTACTTC CASSLVLASSYEQYF TRBJ2-7 TRBV5-1 . .
TGTGCCAGCAGTGAACGGCGGGGGGGCACAGATACGCAGTATTTT CASSERRGGTDTQYF TRBJ2-3 TRBV6-1 . TRBD2
TGTGCCAGCAGTGAGGCCCAGACATATGGCTACACCTTC CASSEAQTYGYTF TRBJ1-2 TRBV25-1 . .
TGTGCCAGCAGAACCGGGACAGATACCGGGGAGCTGTTTTTT CASRTGTDTGELFF TRBJ2-2 TRBV2 . TRBD1
TGTGCCAGCGTGGGCGATGAGCAGTTCTTC CASVGDEQFF TRBJ2-1 TRBV6-1 . .
TGTGCCACCTTGGGACAAGGGGGAGGCTACACCTTC CATLGQGGGYTF TRBJ1-2 TRBV15 once .
TGTGCCAGCAGCTCCTTACTACGGACAGGGGGAGAGAACACTGAAGCTTTCTTT CASSSLLRTGGENTEAFF TRBJ1-1 TRBV13 once TRBD1
TGTGCCTGGAGTGTAAGCGGTGATAGCAATCAGCCCCAGCATTTT CAWSVSGDSNQPQHF TRBJ1-5 TRBV30 . .
TGTGCCAGCAGTTTTGGTCAGGGGGCTCACGCCGGGGAGCTGTTTTTT CASSFGQGAHAGELFF TRBJ2-2 TRBV27 . TRBD1
TGTGCCAGCAGCTTAGGAGACATCCTCGACGATCAGCCCCAGCATTTT CASSLGDILDDQPQHF TRBJ1-5 TRBV7-9 . .
TGTGCCACCAGCATTGACAGGGGGCAGGCCGAGCAGTACTTC CATSIDRGQAEQYF TRBJ2-7 TRBV15 . TRBD1
TGTGCCAGTAGTATAGTGGCGGGGTACGGCTACACCTTC CASSIVAGYGYTF TRBJ1-2 TRBV19 . .
TGTGCCTGGCGGACAGGGGGCATCTACGAGCAGTACTTC CAWRTGGIYEQYF TRBJ2-7 TRBV30 . TRBD1
TGTGCCAGCAGTGCGGGACAGGGGGCAGATACACAGTTCTTC CASSAGQGADTQFF TRBJ2-1 TRBV6-1 . TRBD1
TGTGCCAGCAGCTCAACCGGACAGGGCGTCTACGAGCAGTACTTC CASSSTGQGVYEQYF TRBJ2-7 TRBV7-8 . TRBD1
TGCGCCAGCAGCCATCGACAGGGCATGAACACTGAAGCTTTCTTT CASSHRQGMNTEAFF TRBJ1-1 TRBV4-1 few TRBD1
TGCGCCAGCAGCCAAGAAGAGGGGGCGAGTGGCTACGAGCAGTACTTC CASSQEEGASGYEQYF TRBJ2-7 TRBV4-1 . TRBD1
TGTGCCAGCAGTCTTTACCAAGAGACCCAGTACTTC CASSLYQETQYF TRBJ2-5 TRBV25-1 . .
TGTGCCAGCAGCCTAGACGGGAACACTGAAGCTTTCTTT CASSLDGNTEAFF TRBJ1-1 TRBV6-4 . .
TGTGCCAGCAGCTTACCTGGACAGGCCGAGCAGTACTTC CASSLPGQAEQYF TRBJ2-7 TRBV7-3 . TRBD1
TGTGCCAGCAGCCCAGACAGGCGTCACTATGGCTACACCTTC CASSPDRRHYGYTF TRBJ1-2 TRBV5-5 . .
TGTGCCAGCAGAGACAGGGGCCGAAACACTGAAGCTTTCTTT CASRDRGRNTEAFF TRBJ1-1 TRBV6-6 . TRBD1
TGTGCCAGCAGTTACTCCTACTTGTCACCCCTCCACTTT CASSYSYLSPLHF TRBJ1-6 TRBV6-5 few .
TGTGCCAGCAGTTCAGATACGGACAGGCACTACTATGGCTACACCTTC CASSSDTDRHYYGYTF TRBJ1-2 TRBV27 . TRBD1
TGTGCCAGCAGTTTAGACAGGGGAAGCTATGGCTACACCTTC CASSLDRGSYGYTF TRBJ1-2 TRBV28 . TRBD1
TGTGCCAGCAGCCCGACGCAGGGGCAGGGCTATGGCTACACCTTC CASSPTQGQGYGYTF TRBJ1-2 TRBV6-5 . .
TGTGCCAGCAGCCCGGGGACTAGCGGGGGGCCGGAGACCCAGTACTTC CASSPGTSGGPETQYF TRBJ2-5 TRBV28 . TRBD2
TGTGCCAGCAGCCCCGGACACGAACTGAAGCCCCAGCATTTT CASSPGHELKPQHF TRBJ1-5 TRBV7-9 . .
TGTGCCAGCAGCTTAGACCACACATATAGCAATCAGCCCCAGCATTTT CASSLDHTYSNQPQHF TRBJ1-5 TRBV11-2 . .
TGTGCCAGCAGTTTTGTAGGGGCAGATTCCTACGAGCAGTACTTC CASSFVGADSYEQYF TRBJ2-7 TRBV27 once .
TGTGCCTGGAGTGTACAGGGGAATCAGCCCCAGCATTTT CAWSVQGNQPQHF TRBJ1-5 TRBV30 . TRBD1
TGTGCCAGCAGTTACTTTACAGATGTTTCCTACGAGCAGTACTTC CASSYFTDVSYEQYF TRBJ2-7 TRBV6-5 . .
TGTGCCAGCAGCTCTTGGGCGGGGCTGAGCACAGATACGCAGTATTTT CASSSWAGLSTDTQYF TRBJ2-3 TRBV9 . .
TGTGCCAGCGCCTTGGGACAGGACTATGGCTACACCTTC CASALGQDYGYTF TRBJ1-2 TRBV28 . TRBD1
TGCGCCAGCAGCCAAAGTCTTCCCCTAAATGAGCAGTTCTTC CASSQSLPLNEQFF TRBJ2-1 TRBV4-1 . .
TGTGCCAGCAGCTTAGGTCCAGGGGCCGTCACTGAAGCTTTCTTT CASSLGPGAVTEAFF TRBJ1-1 TRBV11-2 . .
TGTGCCAGCAGCTTACCCAGAGGAAGGATGACCTACGAGCAGTACTTC CASSLPRGRMTYEQYF TRBJ2-7 TRBV5-5 . .
TGTGCCACCAGCAAGGGACGACAGGGGATCAATCAGCCCCAGCATTTT CATSKGRQGINQPQHF TRBJ1-5 TRBV15 . TRBD1
TGTGCCAGCAGCCGCCTGGCGGGGGCGACGACAGATACGCAGTATTTT CASSRLAGATTDTQYF TRBJ2-3 TRBV5-8 . .
TGTGCCAGCAGCATCCATAGGGACAACTCTGGGGCCAACGTCCTGACTTTC CASSIHRDNSGANVLTF TRBJ2-6 TRBV9 . .
TGTGCCAGCAGTGACGGCTCCCGCTCCTACAATGAGCAGTTCTTC CASSDGSRSYNEQFF TRBJ2-1 TRBV6-4 once .
TGTGCCAGCAGCTTCGGACAGGGGGGCAATGAGCAGTTCTTC CASSFGQGGNEQFF TRBJ2-1 TRBV7-8 . TRBD1